This TCR beta chain was identified in a study of technical replicates of blood from a handful of donors. This clone was found a few times. With 10 bases removed from V and 5 bases from J, the gap between germline ends came to 8 bases. Germline CDR1 is SEHNR and CDR2 is FQNEAQ (reference sequence). This CDR3 region has 11 residues. Data came from immunoSEQ multiplex PCR; TCRdb stores just in-frame clones and leaves some out. There are about 74,000 clones in the sample; more than 85% occur only once, and approximately 0.26% lies in the top ten. This clonotype originated in a human donor in good health. The chain is built from TRBV7-9 and TRBJ2-2; D unclear. Sequencing was done on a sample of T cells isolated from PBMCs. The CDR3 reads CATFPTGELFF. The CDR3 DNA is TGTGCCACGTTCCCGACCGGGGAGCTGTTTTTT.